What follows are 23 T cell receptor beta chains derived from one specimen sequenced in a study of T cell responses to AZD1222 COVID-19 vaccine. The repertoire was sequenced with immunoSEQ multiplex PCR; TCRdb's copy has only in-frame clones and lacks some. The sample includes about 150,000 clones, less than 90% of them seen just once. Sequencing used peripheral blood, obtained on day 0 of MenACWY control vaccination. All receptors come from an adult in good health.

This clone has only a few counts. The V call is TRBV7-9, the J call TRBJ2-7, with D perhaps TRBD1 (6 bases). Germline loops: CDR1 SEHNR, CDR2 FQNEAQ (reference sequence). V lost 1 base and J 5 bases, leaving 9 bases between the germline ends. CDR3 length equals 13 residues. The CDR3 DNA is TGTGCCAGCAGCTTAGATGCAGGGGACGAGCAGTACTTC. Encoded protein: CASSLDAGDEQYF.

The table lists this clone with many counts. This chain uses TRBV4-2 with TRBJ2-7; D is unclear. From germline, CDR1 is LGHNA and CDR2 YNFKEQ. The CDR3 loop spans 11 amino acids. V was cut by 5 bases and J by 4 bases, with 6 bases left in between. The CDR3 region has the DNA TGTGCCAGCAGCGCCACTTACGAGCAGTACTTC. Its translation: CASSATYEQYF.

The V call is TRBV10-3, the J call TRBJ2-1, with D uncertain. The V gene lost 4 bases and the J gene lost 6 bases, with 19 bases spanning the gap. Germline-derived CDR1 and CDR2 are ENHRY and SYGVKD. The CDR3 totals 16 residues. Here the CDR3 reads CAISAWSTPRSNEQFF. CDR3 nucleotide sequence: TGTGCCATCAGTGCATGGTCAACCCCCCGGTCCAATGAGCAGTTCTTC.

This clone was counted a few times. The V gene is TRBV6-4, the J gene TRBJ2-1; a possible D gene is TRBD1 (5 bases). Trimming removed 0 bases from V and 4 bases from J, with 7 bases in between. The germline V gene has CDR1 MRHNA and CDR2 SNTAGT. This CDR3 spans 14 amino acids. The CDR3 loop is CASSDSQDYNEQFF. CDR3 coding DNA: TGTGCCAGCAGTGACTCACAGGATTACAATGAGCAGTTCTTC.

This chain joins TRBV19 and TRBJ1-1; a weak D match, TRBD1 (6 bases). Germline V gene data show CDR1 as LNHDA and CDR2 as SQIVND (reference sequence). The length of the CDR3 is 15 residues. Trimming took 1 base from V and 1 from J, leaving 10 bases between them. The CDR3 region has the DNA TGTGCCAGTAGTATAGGGGGGGCAAAGAACACTGAAGCTTTCTTT. Its protein product is CASSIGGAKNTEAFF.

The chain links TRBV9 to TRBJ2-3, with D tentatively TRBD2 (6 bases). CDR3 length: 17 residues. CDR1 and CDR2 (germline): SGDLS, YYNGEE. V was cut by 6 bases and J by 8 bases, with 28 bases left in between. The chain's CDR3 is CASTRRGDTSSGGTQYF. The CDR3, as DNA: TGTGCCAGCACCCGCCGCGGGGATACTAGCAGTGGGGGTACGCAGTATTTT. Supplemented by reference TRBV9 and TRBJ2-3, the full variable domain reads DSGVTQTPKHLITATGQRVTLRCSPRSGDLSVYWYQQSLDQGLQFLIQYYNGEERAKGNILERFSAQQFPDLHSELNLSSLELGDSALYFCASTRRGDTSSGGTQYFGPGTRLTVL.

The V and J genes are TRBV5-5 and TRBJ1-5, with 8 bases fitting TRBD1. CDR3 length: 14 amino acids. With 5 bases clipped from V and 9 bases from J, the junction kept 10 bases outside the gene matches. The germline V gene has CDR1 SGHKS and CDR2 YYEKEE (reference sequence). CDR3 DNA: TGTGCCAGCAGTTCTACAGGGGGGGTTCGGCCCCAGCATTTT. Translating gives CASSSTGGVRPQHF.

This clone showed up just a few times. CDR3 loop: CASSWGKVAGAEQYV. CDR3 DNA: TGTGCCAGCAGCTGGGGCAAGGTAGCGGGGGCCGAGCAGTACGTC. The chain couples TRBV5-5 to TRBJ2-7; 9 bases agree with TRBD2. Germline V gives CDR1 SGHKS, CDR2 YYEKEE (reference sequence). The V segment lost 3 bases and the J segment 6 bases; nucleotides outside the gene matches: 10. The CDR3 spans 15 residues.

The DNA of the CDR3 is TGCGCCAGCAGCTTGATTACCGGGGGGGCCACAGATACGCAGTATTTT. Protein: CASSLITGGATDTQYF. The chain combines TRBV5-1 with TRBJ2-3; 8 bases agree with TRBD2. CDR1 and CDR2 (germline): SGHRS, YFSETQ. The length of the CDR3 is 16 residues. J was trimmed by 2 bases and V by 1 base; bases with no gene match: 6.

This chain joins TRBV4-1 and TRBJ1-4; tentatively, D is TRBD1 (5 bases). V dropped 1 base and J dropped 3 bases, with 15 bases sitting between them. CDR3 length: 17 residues. The germline V gene has CDR1 MGHRA and CDR2 YSYEKL. The CDR3 nucleotides are TGCGCCAGCAGCCAAGTACCCCCAGGGACGGCTAATGAAAAACTGTTTTTT. Amino acids: CASSQVPPGTANEKLFF.

The chain links TRBV19 to TRBJ1-1; D not certain. This CDR3 contains 12 residues. Trimming removed 7 bases at V and 5 bases at J, with 11 bases between. Germline CDR1 is LNHDA and CDR2 is SQIVND (reference sequence). The CDR3, as DNA: TGTGCCAGTACCAACGGGCTGACTGAAGCTTTCTTT. This codes for CASTNGLTEAFF.

The chain links TRBV4-1 to TRBJ2-3, with TRBD2 matching 12 bases. Per the germline V gene, CDR1 is MGHRA and CDR2 is YSYEKL. The CDR3 is 16 residues long. Trimming at V came to 2 bases and at J to 6 bases, leaving 6 bases not matched to a gene. DNA of the CDR3: TGCGCCAGCAGCCAACCGACTAGCGGGAGAAGTGATACGCAGTATTTT. This translates into CASSQPTSGRSDTQYF.

This clone appeared once. The chain carries TRBV10-2 and TRBJ2-1; 11 positions agree with TRBD2. After removal of 3 bases from V and 4 bases from J, the junction contained 2 bases not matched to a gene. The CDR3 is 15 residues long. Germline lookup yields CDR1 WSHSY and CDR2 SAAADI. The CDR3 here is CASSDTSGRYNEQFF. DNA of the CDR3: TGCGCCAGCAGTGATACTAGCGGGAGATACAATGAGCAGTTCTTC.

The V gene is TRBV29-1, the J gene TRBJ2-2; TRBD1 or TRBD2 may be the D gene (5 bases each). Trimming left V 4 bases short and J 0 bases short, with 6 bases between. Germline-derived CDR1 and CDR2 are SQVTM and ANQGSEA. CDR3 size: 13 residues. The CDR3 region is CSVGDANTGELFF. Written as DNA, the CDR3 is TGCAGCGTTGGGGACGCGAACACCGGGGAGCTGTTTTTT.

As regards this clone: The same CDR3 also results from other DNA sequences found in this sample. The gene calls are TRBV7-2 and TRBJ2-5; 8 nucleotides line up with TRBD1. CDR1 is SGHTA, CDR2 FQGNSA, per germline. The CDR3 totals 14 residues. J lost 1 base, V lost 5 bases, and 3 bases had no gene match. For the CDR3, the DNA is TGTGCCAGCAGCCTAACAGGGGGCCAAGAGACCCAGTACTTC. Protein sequence: CASSLTGGQETQYF.

This rearrangement joins TRBV5-1 to TRBJ1-3; TRBD1 might be the D (6 bases). V gave up 5 bases and J gave up 0 bases, with 9 bases separating them. CDR1 is SGHRS, CDR2 YFSETQ, per germline. The CDR3 has 14 residues. In DNA form, the CDR3 reads TGCGCCAGCAGACAACAGGGCTCTGGAAACACCATATATTTT. This sequence encodes CASRQQGSGNTIYF. Full variable domain (missing parts from reference TRBV5-1 and TRBJ1-3): KAGVTQTPRYLIKTRGQQVTLSCSPISGHRSVSWYQQTPGQGLQFLFEYFSETQRNKGNFPGRFSGRQFSNSRSEMNVSTLELGDSALYLCASRQQGSGNTIYFGEGSWLTVV.

This sequence joins TRBV15 and TRBJ1-6; the D is unclear. V shed 0 bases and J shed 7 bases, with 13 bases lying between them. Germline V gene data show CDR1 as LNHNV and CDR2 as YYDKDF (reference sequence). The length of the CDR3 is 16 residues. CDR3 bases: TGTGCCACCAGCAGAGATGGCGCGGTCTTCAATTCACCCCTCCACTTT. It encodes CATSRDGAVFNSPLHF.

The chain joins TRBV5-4 to TRBJ1-1, with TRBD1 identical over 9 bases. V dropped 6 bases and J dropped 2; count of bases not matched to a gene: 11. CDR3 length: 16 residues. In germline, CDR1 is SGHNT, CDR2 YYREEE (reference sequence). DNA of the CDR3: TGTGCCAGCACCCCGAACAGGGGGCAGAGTAACACTGAAGCTTTCTTT. Translation gives CASTPNRGQSNTEAFF.

This chain joins TRBV5-4 and TRBJ2-7; 7 nucleotides match TRBD2. V shed 5 bases, J shed 2 bases, and the junction held 7 bases outside the gene matches. The CDR3 extends over 14 amino acids. In germline, CDR1 is SGHNT, CDR2 YYREEE (reference sequence). The CDR3 coding sequence is TGTGCCAGCAGTCCGCGGGGGTCCGCCTACGAGCAGTACGTC. As protein: CASSPRGSAYEQYV.

The rearrangement uses TRBV6-4 and TRBJ2-2; D gene unclear. The CDR3 runs to 14 residues. V lost 3 bases and J lost 8, with 13 bases in between. CDR1 MRHNA and CDR2 SNTAGT come from the germline V gene. The CDR3, as DNA: TGTGCCAGCAGTGAATTCATTCAGGCTGGGGAGCTGTTTTTT. Its translation is CASSEFIQAGELFF.

The chain couples TRBV6-6 to TRBJ2-7, with D unresolved. CDR1 MNHNY and CDR2 SVGAGI come from the germline V gene (reference sequence). Trimming removed 8 bases at V and 2 bases at J, with 4 bases between. The CDR3 has 10 residues. CDR3: CASGPYEQYF. For the CDR3, the DNA is TGTGCCAGCGGCCCCTACGAGCAGTACTTC.

V and J are TRBV5-1 and TRBJ1-3; D is uncertain. V lost 0 bases, J lost 2 bases, and 12 bases lay in between. Looked up from germline, CDR1 is SGHRS and CDR2 is YFSETQ. The CDR3 is made up of 16 amino acids. The CDR3 DNA is TGCGCCAGCAGCTTGGGGCCCGGAGAAACTGGAAACACCATATATTTT. It yields the protein CASSLGPGETGNTIYF. The entire variable domain, with the rest obtained from reference TRBV5-1 and TRBJ1-3, is as follows: KAGVTQTPRYLIKTRGQQVTLSCSPISGHRSVSWYQQTPGQGLQFLFEYFSETQRNKGNFPGRFSGRQFSNSRSEMNVSTLELGDSALYLCASSLGPGETGNTIYFGEGSWLTVV.

The chain combines TRBV9 with TRBJ2-5, with D possibly matching TRBD2 (6 bases). Germline V gene data show CDR1 as SGDLS and CDR2 as YYNGEE. The CDR3 consists of 15 residues. Trimming left V 0 bases short and J 4 bases short, with 13 bases between. Written as DNA, the CDR3 is TGTGCCAGCAGCGTAGTCGGGGGATCGGGAGAGACCCAGTACTTC. Translating gives CASSVVGGSGETQYF.